This is a list of T cell receptor beta chains from one sample in a study of OX40 agonist ivuxolimab in advanced cancers. This table comes from immunoSEQ multiplex PCR, and its TCRdb copy is limited to in-frame clones, with some not included. The sample carries 45,000 to 65,000 clones, 88% recorded once. Sequencing used CD4+ or CD8+ T cells sorted from blood, obtained in a trial of the OX40 agonist ivuxolimab. The receptors shown here come from an adult with an advanced solid tumor such as melanoma, head and neck, liver or kidney cancer. Each CDR3 is given with its conserved first and last residue. The listing skips clone size in some rows; elsewhere it reads once, few, many or a size class.

TRBJ2-3 | - | TRBV14 | CASSQFAGVGTDTQYF
TRBJ1-1 | - | TRBV10-2 | CASIRRFEVNTEAFF
TRBJ2-3 | - | TRBV11-2 | CASSVRADRTDTQYF
TRBJ2-7 | few | TRBV5-4 | CASSIGTSGLGEQYF
TRBJ2-2 | - | TRBV10-3 | CAIWTGTGSSGELFF
TRBJ2-1 | - | TRBV5-1 | CASSLVTGDEQFF
TRBJ2-2 | - | TRBV19 | CATSLPVGVSLGELFF
TRBJ1-5 | - | TRBV13 | CASSLWGQPQHF
TRBJ2-3 | - | TRBV7-9 | CASRTGTSSHTQYF
TRBJ2-6 | - | TRBV11-2 | CASSLTREGPSGANVLTF
TRBJ2-1 | - | TRBV30 | CAWRKGFPYNEQFF
TRBJ1-5 | - | TRBV9 | CASSVVITGTGVKPQHF
TRBJ2-1 | - | TRBV2 | CASKRAREFF
TRBJ1-5 | - | TRBV7-2 | CASSLFGGRTNQPQHF
TRBJ2-3 | - | TRBV18 | CASSPPALRDTQYF
TRBJ1-2 | few | TRBV2 | CASRSQQGRYGYTF
TRBJ1-4 | - | TRBV18 | CASSPPTGQGQNEKLFF
TRBJ2-3 | - | TRBV6-1 | CASRDRGIDTQYF
TRBJ1-4 | - | TRBV5-1 | CASSLAGQNEKLFF
TRBJ2-2 | - | TRBV5-4 | CASSRGLADGGAGELFF
TRBJ2-1 | - | TRBV7-9 | CASSLATILSDEQFF
TRBJ1-1 | - | TRBV15 | CATSRDLKMNTEAFF
TRBJ1-5 | - | TRBV2 | CASSQDRGNQPQHF
TRBJ2-5 | - | TRBV11-3 | CASSLGSSGRGRETQYF
TRBJ1-1 | - | TRBV30 | CAWSATRGGTEAFF
TRBJ1-1 | - | TRBV30 | CAWDREAFF
TRBJ2-7 | - | TRBV5-1 | CASSLGGPTPEQYF
TRBJ1-2 | medium-sized | TRBV29-1 | CSVSEGYTF
TRBJ1-2 | once | TRBV6-5 | CASTDSTNYGYTF
TRBJ2-7 | - | TRBV29-1 | CSVERSGLKAEQYF
TRBJ1-5 | - | TRBV6-6 | CASSYAAGSGQPQHF
TRBJ1-1 | - | TRBV6-1 | CASSARDRGLGEAFF
TRBJ2-7 | - | TRBV19 | CASSTLVGDRGDYEQYF
TRBJ1-1 | few | TRBV11-3 | CASSLGGGRTEAFF
TRBJ2-3 | - | TRBV6-6 | CASRPGRSFPDTQYF
TRBJ2-5 | - | TRBV4-2 | CASSQGESGTGRETQYF
TRBJ1-4 | - | TRBV5-5 | CASSPSGDVNEKLFF
TRBJ2-7 | - | TRBV9 | CASSRSWGQRSHEQYF
TRBJ1-2 | - | TRBV5-5 | CASKLGLTGTRDYGYTF
TRBJ2-5 | - | TRBV10-1 | CASSDPFAETQYF
TRBJ2-3 | - | TRBV7-3 | CASSSARGGTDTQYF
TRBJ2-7 | - | TRBV27 | CASSLSGTSGRISARAYYEQYF
TRBJ1-5 | - | TRBV10-1 | CASSEKGQFNQPQHF
TRBJ1-1 | - | TRBV15 | CATSSLEKRNTEAFF
TRBJ1-2 | - | TRBV6-1 | CASSAMTGGGGYTF
TRBJ2-3 | - | TRBV4-1 | CASSEPGQGTDTQYF
TRBJ2-7 | - | TRBV6-6 | CASSLQGTYEQYF
TRBJ2-7 | - | TRBV9 | CASSVVNAGGEQYF
TRBJ2-3 | - | TRBV9 | CASSWRTSTDTQYF
TRBJ2-7 | - | TRBV11-2 | CASSLDWIGHEQYF
TRBJ2-2 | few | TRBV7-9 | CASSLATGELFF